This T cell receptor beta chain was sequenced in a study of shared clonotypes between healthy human individuals. Running of the assay took place at deep level. Assay: immunoSEQ multiplex PCR; the TCRdb copy retains only in-frame clones and omits some. The sample lists over a million clones, around 98.5% occurring once. Trimming removed 4 bases from V and 5 bases from J; junction bases left unmatched: 13. Germline assignment: CDR1 SQVTM and CDR2 ANQGSEA. CDR3 length: 16 amino acids. Into CD45RA+ naive and CD45RA-negative memory subsets, the CD4+ cells were split. The origin of this receptor is a man aged 25-40 years in good health. The rearrangement links TRBV29-1 to TRBJ2-1; 8 positions match TRBD2. The sample consisted of naive CD4+ T cells sorted from blood. Noted subset: CD45RA+ positively selected. The CDR3 loop reads CSVVRSVLADNNEQFF. In nucleotides, the CDR3 is TGCAGCGTTGTAAGGTCGGTACTAGCGGATAACAATGAGCAGTTCTTC.